This T cell receptor (beta chain) was sequenced in a study of blood T cell repertoires in COVID-19. Turning to the study itself: Sites in the United States, Italy and Spain provided acute and convalescent COVID-19 samples. T cells, B-cell-depleted T cells, or PBMCs provided the cDNA or gDNA that served as material.

J was trimmed by 5 bases and V by 6 bases; bases with no gene match: 7. This CDR3 region has 15 residues. CDR1 and CDR2 from the germline V gene are SNHLY and FYNNEI. Original methodology: Reference gene primer amplification gave estimated nucleated cell counts. Clones were sequenced by immunoSEQ multiplex PCR, and TCRdb holds only the in-frame ones, with some missing. D and trimming come from the DNA, and the V and J calls and clone size come from that table. The sample consists of hundreds of thousands of clones, about 85% of them appearing once. Participants were aged about 18 to 89 years, lived in over 20 US areas, and enrolled virtually.

This chain uses TRBV2 with TRBJ2-2; 9 positions agree with TRBD1. This TCR derives from a young woman with acute COVID-19. The sequenced material came from PBMCs or T cells enriched from blood (not recorded which). The CDR3 DNA sequence: TGTGCCAGCAGAATCCAAGGGACAGGGACCGGGGAGCTGTTTTTT. Translation: CASRIQGTGTGELFF.